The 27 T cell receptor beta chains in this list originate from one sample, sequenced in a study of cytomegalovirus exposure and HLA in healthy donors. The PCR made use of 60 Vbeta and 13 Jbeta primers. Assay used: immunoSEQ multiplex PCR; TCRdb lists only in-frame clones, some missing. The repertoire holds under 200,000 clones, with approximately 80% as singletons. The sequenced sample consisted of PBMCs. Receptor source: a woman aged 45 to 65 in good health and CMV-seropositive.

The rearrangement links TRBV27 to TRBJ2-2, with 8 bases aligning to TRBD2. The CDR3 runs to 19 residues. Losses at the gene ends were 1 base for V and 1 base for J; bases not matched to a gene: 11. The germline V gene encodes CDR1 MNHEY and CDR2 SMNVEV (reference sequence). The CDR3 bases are TGTGCCAGCAGTTTATGGGGGGCTTGGCGGGAGGAGAACACCGGGGAGCTGTTTTTT. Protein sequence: CASSLWGAWREENTGELFF.

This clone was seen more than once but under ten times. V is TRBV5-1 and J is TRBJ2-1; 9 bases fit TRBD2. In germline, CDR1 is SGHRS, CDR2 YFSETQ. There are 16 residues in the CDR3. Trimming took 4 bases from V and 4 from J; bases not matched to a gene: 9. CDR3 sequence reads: CASSPQPGLAYNEQFF. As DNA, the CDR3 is TGCGCCAGCAGCCCACAGCCGGGACTAGCTTACAATGAGCAGTTCTTC. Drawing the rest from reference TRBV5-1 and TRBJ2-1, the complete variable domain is KAGVTQTPRYLIKTRGQQVTLSCSPISGHRSVSWYQQTPGQGLQFLFEYFSETQRNKGNFPGRFSGRQFSNSRSEMNVSTLELGDSALYLCASSPQPGLAYNEQFFGPGTRLTVL.

CDR3 DNA: TGTGCCAGCATGTTGCGGGACCTCTACGAGCAGTACTTC. Protein: CASMLRDLYEQYF. The rearrangement uses TRBV6-1 and TRBJ2-7; possible D gene TRBD2, 6 bases. This CDR3 is built from 13 residues. With 7 bases removed from V and 3 bases from J, the gap between germline ends came to 13 bases. Looked up from germline, CDR1 is MNHNS and CDR2 is SASEGT.

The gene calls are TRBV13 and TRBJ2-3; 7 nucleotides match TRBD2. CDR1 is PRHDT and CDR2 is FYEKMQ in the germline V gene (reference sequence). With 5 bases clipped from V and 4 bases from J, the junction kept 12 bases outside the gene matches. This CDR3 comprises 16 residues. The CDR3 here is CASSVGLASGADTQYF. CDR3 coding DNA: TGTGCCAGCAGCGTGGGTCTAGCTAGCGGTGCAGATACGCAGTATTTT.

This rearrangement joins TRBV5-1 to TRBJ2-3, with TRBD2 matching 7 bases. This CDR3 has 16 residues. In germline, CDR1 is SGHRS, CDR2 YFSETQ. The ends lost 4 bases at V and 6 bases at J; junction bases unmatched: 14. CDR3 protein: CASSPQGGGGGDTQYF. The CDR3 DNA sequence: TGCGCCAGCAGCCCGCAGGGAGGCGGGGGAGGTGATACGCAGTATTTT.

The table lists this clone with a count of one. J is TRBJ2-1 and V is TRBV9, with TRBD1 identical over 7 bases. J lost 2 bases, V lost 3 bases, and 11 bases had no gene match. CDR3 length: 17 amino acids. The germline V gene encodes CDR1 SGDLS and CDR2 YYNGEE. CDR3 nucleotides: TGTGCCAGCAGCGCCTCAGGGGGAATCTCCGCCTACAATGAGCAGTTCTTC. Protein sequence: CASSASGGISAYNEQFF.

Here the CDR3 reads CASSEPGQGTSGELFF. CDR3 in DNA: TGTGCCAGCAGTGAACCGGGACAGGGCACATCCGGGGAGCTGTTTTTT. The rearrangement links TRBV6-1 to TRBJ2-2; 9 nucleotides align to TRBD1. With 2 bases clipped from V and 6 bases from J, the junction kept 7 bases outside the gene matches. This CDR3 is built from 16 residues. The germline V gene encodes CDR1 MNHNS and CDR2 SASEGT.

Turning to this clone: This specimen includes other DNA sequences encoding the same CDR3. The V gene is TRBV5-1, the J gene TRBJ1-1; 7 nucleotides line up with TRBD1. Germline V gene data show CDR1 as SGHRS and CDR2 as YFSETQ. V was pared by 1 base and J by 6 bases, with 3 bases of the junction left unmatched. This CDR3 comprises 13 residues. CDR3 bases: TGCGCCAGCAGCTTGCGCCAGGGGGCTGAAGCTTTCTTT. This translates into CASSLRQGAEAFF.

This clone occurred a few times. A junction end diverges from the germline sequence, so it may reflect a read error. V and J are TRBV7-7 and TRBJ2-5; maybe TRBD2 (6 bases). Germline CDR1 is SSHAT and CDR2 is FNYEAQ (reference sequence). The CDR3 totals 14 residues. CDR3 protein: CASSGSPEEETQYF. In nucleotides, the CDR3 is TGTGCTAGCAGCGGGTCCCCCGAGGAAGAGACCCAGTACTTC. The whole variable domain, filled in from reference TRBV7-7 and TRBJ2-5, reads GAGVSQSPRYKVTKRGQDVTLRCDPISSHATLYWYQQALGQGPEFLTYFNYEAQPDKSGLPSDRFSAERPEGSISTLTIQRTEQRDSAMYRCASSGSPEEETQYFGPGTRLLVL.

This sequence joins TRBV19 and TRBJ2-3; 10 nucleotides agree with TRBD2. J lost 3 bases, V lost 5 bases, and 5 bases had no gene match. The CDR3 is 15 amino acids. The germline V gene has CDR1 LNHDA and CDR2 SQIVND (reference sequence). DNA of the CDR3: TGTGCCAGTAGTCCCCGACTAGCGGGTACAGATACGCAGTATTTT. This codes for CASSPRLAGTDTQYF.

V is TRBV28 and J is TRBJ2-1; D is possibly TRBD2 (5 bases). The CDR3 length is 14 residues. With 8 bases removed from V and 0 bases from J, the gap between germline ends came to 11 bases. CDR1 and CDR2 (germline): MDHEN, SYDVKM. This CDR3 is CASAFGGSYNEQFF. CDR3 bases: TGTGCCAGCGCCTTCGGAGGCTCCTACAATGAGCAGTTCTTC.

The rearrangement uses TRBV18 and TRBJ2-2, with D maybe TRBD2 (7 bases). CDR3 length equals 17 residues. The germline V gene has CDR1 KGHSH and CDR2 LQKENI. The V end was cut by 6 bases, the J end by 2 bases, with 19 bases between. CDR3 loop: CASSTDFRGANTGELFF. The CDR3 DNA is TGTGCCAGCTCTACAGATTTCCGGGGGGCAAACACCGGGGAGCTGTTTTTT.

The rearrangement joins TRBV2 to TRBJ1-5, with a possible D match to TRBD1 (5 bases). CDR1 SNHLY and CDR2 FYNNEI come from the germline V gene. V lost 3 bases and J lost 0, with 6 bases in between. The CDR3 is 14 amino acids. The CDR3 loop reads CASSEGLSNQPQHF. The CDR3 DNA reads TGTGCCAGCAGTGAGGGACTTAGCAATCAGCCCCAGCATTTT.

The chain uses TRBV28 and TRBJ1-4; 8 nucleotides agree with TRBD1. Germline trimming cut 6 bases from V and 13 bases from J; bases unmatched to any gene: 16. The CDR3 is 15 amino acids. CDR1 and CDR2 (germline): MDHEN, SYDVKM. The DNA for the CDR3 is TGTGCCAGCAGCCCCGGAGGGACAGGACGGCCGAGACTGTTTTTT. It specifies CASSPGGTGRPRLFF.

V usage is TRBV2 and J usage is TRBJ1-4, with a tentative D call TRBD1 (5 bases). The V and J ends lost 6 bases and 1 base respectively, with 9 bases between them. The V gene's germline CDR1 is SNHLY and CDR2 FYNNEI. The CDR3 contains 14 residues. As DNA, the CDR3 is TGTGCCAGCAGCTCAAGGGGAACTAATGAAAAACTGTTTTTT. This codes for CASSSRGTNEKLFF.

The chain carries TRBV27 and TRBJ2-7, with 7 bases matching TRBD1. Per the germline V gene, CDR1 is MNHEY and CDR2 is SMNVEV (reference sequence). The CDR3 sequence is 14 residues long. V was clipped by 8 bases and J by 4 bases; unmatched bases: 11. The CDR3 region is CASSKNRGQYEQYF. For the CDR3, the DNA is TGTGCCAGCTCGAAAAACAGGGGTCAGTACGAGCAGTACTTC.

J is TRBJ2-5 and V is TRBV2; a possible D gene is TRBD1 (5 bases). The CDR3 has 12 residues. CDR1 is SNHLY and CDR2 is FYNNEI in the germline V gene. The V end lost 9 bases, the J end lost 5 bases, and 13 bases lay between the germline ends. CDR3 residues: CASTVSGETQYF. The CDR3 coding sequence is TGTGCCAGTACAGTCTCAGGGGAGACCCAGTACTTC.

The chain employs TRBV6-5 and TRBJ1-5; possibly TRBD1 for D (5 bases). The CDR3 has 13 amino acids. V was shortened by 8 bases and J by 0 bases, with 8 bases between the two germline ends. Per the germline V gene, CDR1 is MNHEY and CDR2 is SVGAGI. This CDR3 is CASDRDSNQPQHF. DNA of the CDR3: TGTGCCAGCGACAGAGATAGCAATCAGCCCCAGCATTTT.

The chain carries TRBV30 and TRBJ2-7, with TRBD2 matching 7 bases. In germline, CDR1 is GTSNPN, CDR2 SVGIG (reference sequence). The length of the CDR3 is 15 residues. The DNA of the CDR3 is TGTGCGGGGGGGACTCGGTCCTCCTTATCCTACGAGCAGTACTTC. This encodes CAGGTRSSLSYEQYF.

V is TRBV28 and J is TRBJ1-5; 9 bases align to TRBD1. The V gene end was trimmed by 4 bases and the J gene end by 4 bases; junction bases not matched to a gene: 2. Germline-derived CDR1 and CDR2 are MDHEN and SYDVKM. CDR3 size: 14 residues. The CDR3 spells CASSWGQGNQPQHF. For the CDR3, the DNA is TGTGCCAGCAGTTGGGGACAGGGTAATCAGCCCCAGCATTTT.

The CDR3: CASSVSTTNTGELFF. In DNA form, the CDR3 reads TGTGCCAGCAGCGTTAGCACAACGAACACCGGGGAGCTGTTTTTT. The chain is built from TRBV9 and TRBJ2-2; D gene unclear. This CDR3 is built from 15 residues. Germline CDR1 reads SGDLS; CDR2 reads YYNGEE. Trimming pared 2 bases from V and 0 bases from J, leaving 8 bases between. The full variable domain, with the rest looked up from reference TRBV9 and TRBJ2-2, is DSGVTQTPKHLITATGQRVTLRCSPRSGDLSVYWYQQSLDQGLQFLIQYYNGEERAKGNILERFSAQQFPDLHSELNLSSLELGDSALYFCASSVSTTNTGELFFGEGSRLTVL.

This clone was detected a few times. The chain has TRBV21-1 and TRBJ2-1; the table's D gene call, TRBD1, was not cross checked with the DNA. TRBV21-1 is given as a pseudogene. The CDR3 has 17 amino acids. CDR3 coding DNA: TGTGCCAGCAGCATAGGGACAGCTAATTACTCCTACAATGAGCAGTTCTTC. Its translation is CASSIGTANYSYNEQFF.

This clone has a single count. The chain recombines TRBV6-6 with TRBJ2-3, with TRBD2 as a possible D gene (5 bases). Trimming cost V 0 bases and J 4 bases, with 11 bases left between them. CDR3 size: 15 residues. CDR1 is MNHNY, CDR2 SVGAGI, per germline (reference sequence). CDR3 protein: CASSYSMTTPDTQYF. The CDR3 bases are TGTGCCAGCAGTTACTCCATGACTACCCCAGATACGCAGTATTTT.

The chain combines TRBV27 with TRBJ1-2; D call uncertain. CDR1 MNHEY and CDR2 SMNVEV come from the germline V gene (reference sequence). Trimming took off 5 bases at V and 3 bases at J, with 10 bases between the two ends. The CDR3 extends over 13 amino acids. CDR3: CASSTAVYYGYTF. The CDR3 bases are TGTGCCAGCAGTACCGCAGTTTACTATGGCTACACCTTC.

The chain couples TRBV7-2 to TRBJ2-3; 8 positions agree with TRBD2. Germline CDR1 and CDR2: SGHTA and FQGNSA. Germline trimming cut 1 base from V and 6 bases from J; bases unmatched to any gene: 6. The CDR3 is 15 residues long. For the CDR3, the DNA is TGTGCCAGCAGCTTAGTCCGGACTAGCTCCGATACGCAGTATTTT. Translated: CASSLVRTSSDTQYF.

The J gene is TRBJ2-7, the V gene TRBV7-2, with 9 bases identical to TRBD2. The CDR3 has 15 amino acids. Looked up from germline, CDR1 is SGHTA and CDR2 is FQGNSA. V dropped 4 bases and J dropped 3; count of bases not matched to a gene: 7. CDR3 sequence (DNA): TGTGCCAGCAGCTCCGGTCTAGCGGGATACTACGAGCAGTACTTC. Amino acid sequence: CASSSGLAGYYEQYF.

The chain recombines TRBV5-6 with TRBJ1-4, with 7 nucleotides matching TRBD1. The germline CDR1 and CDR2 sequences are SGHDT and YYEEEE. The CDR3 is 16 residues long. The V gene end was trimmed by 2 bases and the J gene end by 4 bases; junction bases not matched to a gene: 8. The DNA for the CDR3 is TGTGCCAGCAGCTTCGGAGGGGGCAGGGGTAATGAAAAACTGTTTTTT. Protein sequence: CASSFGGGRGNEKLFF.